This TCR beta chain was recovered during a study of cytomegalovirus exposure and HLA in healthy donors. Study conclusions and caveats: It was fewer than 200 TCR beta chains that were listed as cytomegalovirus-associated. Reports credit the classifier with highly specific, highly sensitive diagnosis of cytomegalovirus status. In a later analysis, compared with equally common non-associated chains, HLA-associated beta chains were more expanded. A prior analysis recorded that most TCR beta V segments were productive about 87% or about 30% of the time.

PCR involved 60 Vbeta and 13 Jbeta primers. Profiled with immunoSEQ multiplex PCR; TCRdb holds only in-frame clones, not every one. Altogether 150,000 or so clones are present, 74% being singletons, with the ten largest covering roughly 4.5%. To note about this clone: As yet, its antigen is unknown.

The CDR3 is 14 amino acids. Germline CDR1 and CDR2: MNHEY and SMNVEV (reference sequence). The V end was cut by 3 bases, the J end by 5 bases, with 8 bases between. The chain employs TRBV27 and TRBJ1-6; D remains ambiguous. Sequencing was done on a sample of PBMCs. The origin of this receptor is a man aged 18 to 29 in good health and CMV-seropositive. The CDR3 reads CASSFQSHNSPLHF. CDR3 bases: TGTGCCAGCAGTTTCCAGTCACATAATTCACCCCTCCACTTT.